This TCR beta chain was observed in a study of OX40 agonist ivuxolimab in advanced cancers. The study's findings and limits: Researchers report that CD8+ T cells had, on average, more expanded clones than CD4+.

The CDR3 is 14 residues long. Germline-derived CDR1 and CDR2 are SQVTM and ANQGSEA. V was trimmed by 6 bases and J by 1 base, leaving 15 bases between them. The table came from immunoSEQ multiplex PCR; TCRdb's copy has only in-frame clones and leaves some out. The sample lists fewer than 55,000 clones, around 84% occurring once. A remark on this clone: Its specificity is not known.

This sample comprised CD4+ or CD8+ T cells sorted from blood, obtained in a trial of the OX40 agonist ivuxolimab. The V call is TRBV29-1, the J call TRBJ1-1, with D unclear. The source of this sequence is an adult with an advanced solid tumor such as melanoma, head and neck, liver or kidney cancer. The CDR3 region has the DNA TGCAGCGTCCAAGGCAATCCGGGGAACACTGAAGCTTTCTTT. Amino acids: CSVQGNPGNTEAFF.